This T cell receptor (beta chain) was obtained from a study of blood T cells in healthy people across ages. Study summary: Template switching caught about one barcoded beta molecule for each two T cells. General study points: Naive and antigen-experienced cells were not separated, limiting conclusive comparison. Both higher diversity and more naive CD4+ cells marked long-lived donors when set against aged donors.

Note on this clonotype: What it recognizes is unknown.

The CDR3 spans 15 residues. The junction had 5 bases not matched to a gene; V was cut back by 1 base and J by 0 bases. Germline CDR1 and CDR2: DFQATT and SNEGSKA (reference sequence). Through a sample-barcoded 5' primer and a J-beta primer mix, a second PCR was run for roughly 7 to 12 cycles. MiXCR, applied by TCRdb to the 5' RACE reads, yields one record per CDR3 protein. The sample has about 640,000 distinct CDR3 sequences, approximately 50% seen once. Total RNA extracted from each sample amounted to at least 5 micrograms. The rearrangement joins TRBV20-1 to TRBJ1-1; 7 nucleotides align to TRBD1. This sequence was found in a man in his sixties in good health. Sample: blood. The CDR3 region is CSARVPGQLNTEAFF. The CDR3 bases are TGCAGTGCTAGAGTTCCGGGACAGTTGAACACTGAAGCTTTCTTT.